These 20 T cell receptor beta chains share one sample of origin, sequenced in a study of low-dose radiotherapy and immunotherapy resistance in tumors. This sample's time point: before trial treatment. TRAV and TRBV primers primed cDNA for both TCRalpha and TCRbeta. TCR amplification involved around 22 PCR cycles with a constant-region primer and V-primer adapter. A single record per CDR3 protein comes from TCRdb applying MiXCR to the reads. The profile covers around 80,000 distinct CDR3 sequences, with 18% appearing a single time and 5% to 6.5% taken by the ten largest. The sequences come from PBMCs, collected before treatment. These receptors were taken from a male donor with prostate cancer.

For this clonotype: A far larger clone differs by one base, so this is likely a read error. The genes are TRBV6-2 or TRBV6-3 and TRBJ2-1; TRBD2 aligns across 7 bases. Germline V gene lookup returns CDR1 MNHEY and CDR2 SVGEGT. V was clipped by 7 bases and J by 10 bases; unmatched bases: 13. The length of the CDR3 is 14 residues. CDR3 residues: CASTPSGGSNEQFF. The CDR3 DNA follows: TGTGCCAGCACCCCTTCGGGCGGGAGCAACGAGCAGTTCTTC.

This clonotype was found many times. The CDR3 bases are TGCGCCAGCAGCCAAGATTCTCGAGGCAGCCTGAACACCGGGGAGCTGTTTTTT. This sequence encodes CASSQDSRGSLNTGELFF. This chain joins TRBV4-1 and TRBJ2-2; D unclear. Germline lookup yields CDR1 MGHRA and CDR2 YSYEKL. CDR3 length: 18 amino acids. V was cut by 0 bases and J by 1 base, with 15 bases left in between.

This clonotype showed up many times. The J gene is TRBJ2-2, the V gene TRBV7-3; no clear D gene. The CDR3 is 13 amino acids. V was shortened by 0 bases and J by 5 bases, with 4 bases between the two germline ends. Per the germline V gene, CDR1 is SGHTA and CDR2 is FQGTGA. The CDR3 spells CASSLTGTGELFF. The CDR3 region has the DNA TGTGCCAGCAGCTTAACCGGGACCGGGGAGCTGTTTTTT.

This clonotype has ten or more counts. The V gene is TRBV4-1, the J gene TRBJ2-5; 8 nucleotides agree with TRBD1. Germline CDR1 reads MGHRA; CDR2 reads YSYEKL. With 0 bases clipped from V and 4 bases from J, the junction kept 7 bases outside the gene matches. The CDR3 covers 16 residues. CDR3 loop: CASSQDRQGRRETQYF. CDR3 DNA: TGCGCCAGCAGCCAAGATAGACAGGGGCGGCGAGAGACCCAGTACTTC.

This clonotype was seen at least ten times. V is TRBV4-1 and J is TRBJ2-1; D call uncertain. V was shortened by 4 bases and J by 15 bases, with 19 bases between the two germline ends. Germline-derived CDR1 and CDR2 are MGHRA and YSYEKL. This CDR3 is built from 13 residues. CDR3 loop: CASSLHSPEVPFF. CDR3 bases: TGCGCCAGCAGCCTACATAGCCCCGAAGTCCCGTTCTTC.

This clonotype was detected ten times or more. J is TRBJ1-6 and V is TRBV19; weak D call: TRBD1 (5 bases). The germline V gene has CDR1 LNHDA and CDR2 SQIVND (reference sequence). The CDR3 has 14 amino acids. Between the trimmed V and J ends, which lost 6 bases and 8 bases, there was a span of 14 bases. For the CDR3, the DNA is TGTGCCAGTAGCCGAAGGGGCGTCGATTCACCCCTCCACTTT. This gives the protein CASSRRGVDSPLHF.

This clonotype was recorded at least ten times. The CDR3 loop is CSALGLAGEDNEQFF. CDR3 DNA: TGCAGTGCCTTGGGACTAGCGGGGGAAGATAATGAGCAGTTCTTC. The V call is TRBV20-1, the J call TRBJ2-1, with TRBD2 matching over 14 bases. The V and J ends lost 6 bases and 7 bases, in that order; junction bases with no gene match: 8. The CDR3 runs 15 residues. Germline V gene lookup returns CDR1 DFQATT and CDR2 SNEGSKA (reference sequence).

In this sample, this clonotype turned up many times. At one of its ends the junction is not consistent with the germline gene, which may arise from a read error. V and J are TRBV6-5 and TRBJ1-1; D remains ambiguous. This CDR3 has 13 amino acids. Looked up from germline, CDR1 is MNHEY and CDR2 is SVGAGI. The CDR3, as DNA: TGTGCCAGCAGATACTTACAAAGCACTGAAGCTTTCTTT. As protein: CASRYLQSTEAFF.

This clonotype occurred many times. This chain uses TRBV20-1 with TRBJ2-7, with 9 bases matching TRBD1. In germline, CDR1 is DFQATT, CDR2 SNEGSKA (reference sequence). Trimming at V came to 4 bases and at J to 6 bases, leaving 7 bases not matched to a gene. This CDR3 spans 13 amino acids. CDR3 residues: CSATGQGRTEQYF. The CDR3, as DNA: TGCAGTGCTACTGGACAGGGGCGTACCGAGCAGTACTTC.

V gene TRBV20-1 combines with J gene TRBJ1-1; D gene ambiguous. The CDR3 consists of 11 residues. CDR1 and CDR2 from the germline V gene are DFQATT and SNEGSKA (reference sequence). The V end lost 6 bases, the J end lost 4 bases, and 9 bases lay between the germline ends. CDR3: CSALRATEAFF. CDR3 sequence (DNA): TGCAGTGCCCTAAGGGCCACTGAAGCTTTCTTT.

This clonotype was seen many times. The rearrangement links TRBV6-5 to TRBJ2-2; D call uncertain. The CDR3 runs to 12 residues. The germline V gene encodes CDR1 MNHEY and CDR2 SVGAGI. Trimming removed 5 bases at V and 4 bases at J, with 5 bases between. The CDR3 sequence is CASSDTTGELFF. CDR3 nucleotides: TGTGCCAGCAGTGACACCACCGGGGAGCTGTTTTTT.

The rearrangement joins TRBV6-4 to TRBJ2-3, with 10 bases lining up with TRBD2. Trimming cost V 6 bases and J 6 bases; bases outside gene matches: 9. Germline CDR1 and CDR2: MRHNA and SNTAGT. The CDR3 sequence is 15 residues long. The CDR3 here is CASRPTAGGPDTQYF. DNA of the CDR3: TGTGCCAGCAGACCTACAGCGGGGGGGCCCGATACGCAGTATTTT.

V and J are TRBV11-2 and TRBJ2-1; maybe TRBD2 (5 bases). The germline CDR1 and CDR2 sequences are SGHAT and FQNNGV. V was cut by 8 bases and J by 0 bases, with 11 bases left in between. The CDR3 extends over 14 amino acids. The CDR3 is CASGPGSSYNEQFF. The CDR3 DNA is TGTGCCAGCGGTCCGGGGAGCTCCTACAATGAGCAGTTCTTC.

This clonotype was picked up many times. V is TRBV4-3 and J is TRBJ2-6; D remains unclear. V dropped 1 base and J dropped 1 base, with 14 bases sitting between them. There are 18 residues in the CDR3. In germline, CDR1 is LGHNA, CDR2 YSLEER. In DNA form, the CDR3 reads TGCGCCAGCAGCCAAGCGCACCAGTTCGGGTCTGGGGCCAACGTCCTGACTTTC. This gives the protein CASSQAHQFGSGANVLTF.

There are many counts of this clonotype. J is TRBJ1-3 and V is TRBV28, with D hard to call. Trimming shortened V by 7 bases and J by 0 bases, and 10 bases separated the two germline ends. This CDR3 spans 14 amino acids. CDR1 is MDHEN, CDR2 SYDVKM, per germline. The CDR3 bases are TGTGCCAGCACCCGCCCGGGCTCTGGAAACACCATATATTTT. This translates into CASTRPGSGNTIYF.

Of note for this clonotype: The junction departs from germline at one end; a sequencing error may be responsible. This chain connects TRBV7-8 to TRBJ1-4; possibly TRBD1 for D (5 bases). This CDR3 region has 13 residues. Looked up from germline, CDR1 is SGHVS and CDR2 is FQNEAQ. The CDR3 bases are TGTACCAGCAGTTTCGGGGGAGGTGGAAAACTGTTTTTT. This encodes CTSSFGGGGKLFF.

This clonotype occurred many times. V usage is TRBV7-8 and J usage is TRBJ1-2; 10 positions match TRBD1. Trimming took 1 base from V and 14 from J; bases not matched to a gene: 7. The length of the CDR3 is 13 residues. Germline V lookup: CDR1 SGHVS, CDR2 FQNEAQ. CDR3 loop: CASSLGTGGQVTF. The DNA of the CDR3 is TGTGCCAGCAGCTTAGGGACAGGGGGACAAGTGACCTTC.

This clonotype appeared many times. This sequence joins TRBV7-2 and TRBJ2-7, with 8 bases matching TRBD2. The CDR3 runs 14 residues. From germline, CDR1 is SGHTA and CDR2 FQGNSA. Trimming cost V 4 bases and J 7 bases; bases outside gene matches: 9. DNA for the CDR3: TGTGCCAGCAGCTCGTCCGGGGGGGCTGGGGAGCAGTACTTC. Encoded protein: CASSSSGGAGEQYF.

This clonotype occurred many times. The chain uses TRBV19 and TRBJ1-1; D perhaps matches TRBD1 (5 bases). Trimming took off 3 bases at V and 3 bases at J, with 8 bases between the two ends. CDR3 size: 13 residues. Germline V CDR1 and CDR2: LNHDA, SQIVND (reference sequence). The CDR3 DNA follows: TGTGCCAGTAGTATGAGGGGTTACACTGAAGCTTTCTTT. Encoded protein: CASSMRGYTEAFF.

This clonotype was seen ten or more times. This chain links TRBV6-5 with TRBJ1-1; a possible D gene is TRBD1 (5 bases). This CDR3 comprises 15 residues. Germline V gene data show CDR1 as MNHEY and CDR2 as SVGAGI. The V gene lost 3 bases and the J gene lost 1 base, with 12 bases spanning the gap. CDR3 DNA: TGTGCCAGCAGTTATTATCCGGGGCCGAACACTGAAGCTTTCTTT. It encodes CASSYYPGPNTEAFF.